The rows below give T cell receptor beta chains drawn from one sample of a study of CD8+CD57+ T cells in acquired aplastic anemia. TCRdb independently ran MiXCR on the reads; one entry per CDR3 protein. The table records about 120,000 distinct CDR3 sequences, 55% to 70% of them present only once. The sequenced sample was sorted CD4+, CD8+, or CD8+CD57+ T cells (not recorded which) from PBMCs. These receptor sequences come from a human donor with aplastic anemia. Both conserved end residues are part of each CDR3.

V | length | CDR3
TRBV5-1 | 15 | CASSLGEVTGGNQYF
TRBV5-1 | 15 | CASRAPGTGNNEQFF
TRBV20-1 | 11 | CSAPQGETQYF
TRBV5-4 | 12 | CASSLVRDTQYF
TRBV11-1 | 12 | CASSLNVYEQYF
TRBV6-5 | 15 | CASSYGGTGSYEQYF
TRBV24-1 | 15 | CATSDLGTGVETQYF
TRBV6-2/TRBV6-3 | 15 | CASSYPGQGNTEAFF
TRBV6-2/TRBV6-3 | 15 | CASSYVGPLDNEQFF
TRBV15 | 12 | CATSRAKETQYF
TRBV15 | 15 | CATAVRAGGAGELFF
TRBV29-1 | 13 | CSVGQRESYEQYF
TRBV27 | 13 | CASSPGGPYEQYF
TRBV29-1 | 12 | CSVKDRIYGYTF
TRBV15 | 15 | CATSRERQASYEQYF
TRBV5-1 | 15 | CASSLVTQRGETQYF
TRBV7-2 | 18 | CASSFRPFSGSFGYEQYF
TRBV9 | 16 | CASSVVERGRYNEQFF
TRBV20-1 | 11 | CGGRSSYEQYF
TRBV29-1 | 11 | CSVAGGNEQYF
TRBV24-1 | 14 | CATSDLAAQETQYF
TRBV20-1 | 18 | CSARNFGLAGGVTDTQYF
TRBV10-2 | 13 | CASSPTPSYEQYF
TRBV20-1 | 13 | CSGRGTGTYEQYF